This entry is about one T cell receptor beta chain. An end of the junction does not agree with germline; a read error may underlie this. TCR beta cDNA was prepared out of approximately 470 ng total RNA by means of a constant-region primer. Researchers made the TCR beta libraries by running three nested multiplex PCR rounds with slightly modified ARM-PCR. Primers for the first two PCR rounds were TRBV1-TRBV30 forward primers and a C-beta reverse primer (around 10 cycles per round). From the multiplex PCR reads, TCRdb called clonotypes with MiXCR, one entry per CDR3 protein. In the table there are around 40,000 distinct CDR3 sequences, 73% of which are singletons. This sample stems from a study of tumor-infiltrating lymphocytes in primary liver carcinoma. CDR3 length: 18 residues. Germline values: CDR1 MNHEY, CDR2 SVGAGI. Co-extracted RNA and DNA came from roughly 20-30 mg of unsorted bulk tissue.

The chain carries TRBV6-5 and TRBJ2-6; 10 bases are shared with TRBD2. The receptor was isolated from a man aged 35-49 years with primary liver carcinoma and hepatitis B virus infection. The sample comprised liver tumor tissue from sampling region 2. The subset: tumor region T2, inferior pole. The CDR3 bases are TGTACCAGCGGTTACAATCCTAGCGGGAGTACTGGGACCAACGTCCTGACTTTC. As protein: CTSGYNPSGSTGTNVLTF.